These 21 T cell receptor beta chains were all obtained from the same sample, sequenced in a study of T cells after somatic rescue of genetic block. Measured with immunoSEQ multiplex PCR; TCRdb has only the in-frame clones, and not every one. The data show 85,000 to 100,000 clones, with more than 80% seen just once and around 1.5% held by the top ten. Sequencing used peripheral blood mononuclear cells (PBMCs). Receptors originate from a woman younger than 30.

The rearrangement uses TRBV5-1 and TRBJ2-7; D is undetermined. V gave up 4 bases and J gave up 0 bases, with 5 bases separating them. CDR3 length: 12 residues. Germline V gene lookup returns CDR1 SGHRS and CDR2 YFSETQ. The CDR3 DNA is TGCGCCAGCAGCCCCCCCTCCTACGAGCAGTACTTC. Translating it yields CASSPPSYEQYF.

To note about this clone: Relative to the germline gene, one junction end is altered; a read error may explain this. The chain combines TRBV15 with TRBJ2-3; weak D call: TRBD1 (6 bases). Germline CDR1 reads LNHNV; CDR2 reads YYDKDF (reference sequence). The CDR3 length is 13 residues. The chain's CDR3 is CATSGDRPDTQYF. DNA for the CDR3: TGTGCCACCAGCGGAGACAGGCCAGATACGCAGTATTTT.

This rearrangement joins TRBV7-6 to TRBJ2-1, with 10 bases matching TRBD2. CDR3 size: 15 residues. CDR1 is SGHVS, CDR2 FNYEAQ, per germline. The V segment lost 6 bases and the J segment 4 bases; nucleotides outside the gene matches: 6. CDR3 nucleotides: TGTGCCAGCAGGCCCACTAGCGGGGCATACAATGAGCAGTTCTTC. Translation gives CASRPTSGAYNEQFF.

The V and J genes are TRBV7-9 and TRBJ2-1; no definite D call. From germline, CDR1 is SEHNR and CDR2 FQNEAQ (reference sequence). Trimming removed 2 bases from V and 8 bases from J, with 19 bases in between. CDR3 size: 16 residues. CDR3 residues: CASSLLRPILAYEQFF. CDR3 bases: TGTGCCAGCAGCTTATTGCGGCCAATACTGGCATATGAGCAGTTCTTC.

This chain links TRBV30 with TRBJ2-2, with 7 bases identical to TRBD1. The germline V gene has CDR1 GTSNPN and CDR2 SVGIG (reference sequence). This CDR3 comprises 14 residues. V was clipped by 7 bases and J by 4 bases; unmatched bases: 9. CDR3: CASAPTGITGELFF. The CDR3 DNA reads as TGTGCCTCAGCCCCGACAGGGATCACCGGGGAGCTGTTTTTT.

This rearrangement joins TRBV27 to TRBJ1-6; possibly TRBD1 for D (5 bases). The CDR3 runs to 15 residues. Germline values: CDR1 MNHEY, CDR2 SMNVEV (reference sequence). The ends were cut back, 6 bases at V and 7 bases at J, with 16 bases in the middle. The CDR3 nucleotides are TGTGCCAGCAGCCTACGGGGGGGGGACAATTCACCCCTCCACTTT. Residues: CASSLRGGDNSPLHF.

This chain links TRBV9 with TRBJ2-1; weak D call: TRBD2 (6 bases). The germline V gene has CDR1 SGDLS and CDR2 YYNGEE. Trimming cost V 0 bases and J 2 bases, with 12 bases left between them. This CDR3 is built from 16 residues. CDR3 coding DNA: TGTGCCAGCAGCGTAGACGGTAGCGGTCCCTACAATGAGCAGTTCTTC. Translating gives CASSVDGSGPYNEQFF.

The V gene is TRBV29-1, the J gene TRBJ2-2; possibly TRBD2 for D (6 bases). Germline CDR1 and CDR2: SQVTM and ANQGSEA. Trimming removed 6 bases at V and 4 bases at J, with 27 bases between. CDR3 length: 18 amino acids. CDR3 protein: CSVAGLRSGETTTGELFF. The CDR3 region has the DNA TGCAGCGTAGCGGGTCTCAGATCAGGCGAAACGACCACCGGGGAGCTGTTTTTT.

V and J are TRBV28 and TRBJ1-6; no clear D. This CDR3 has 14 amino acids. In germline, CDR1 is MDHEN, CDR2 SYDVKM. The V end was cut by 2 bases, the J end by 10 bases, with 12 bases between. The CDR3 DNA is TGTGCCAGCAGTTTAGGAGGTTCGGACTCACCCCTCCACTTT. It translates to CASSLGGSDSPLHF.

The chain couples TRBV5-1 to TRBJ1-2; D is unresolved. V lost 4 bases to trimming and J lost 0 bases, with 7 bases between them. Looked up from germline, CDR1 is SGHRS and CDR2 is YFSETQ. This CDR3 region has 13 residues. CDR3 sequence: CASSHGTNYGYTF. For the CDR3, the DNA is TGCGCCAGCAGCCACGGGACTAACTATGGCTACACCTTC.

The chain links TRBV9 to TRBJ2-1, with TRBD2 identical over 8 bases. The CDR3 totals 14 residues. Looked up from germline, CDR1 is SGDLS and CDR2 is YYNGEE. J was trimmed by 5 bases and V by 5 bases; bases with no gene match: 6. The CDR3 loop reads CASRPGLANNEQFF. CDR3 DNA sequence: TGTGCCAGCAGGCCAGGACTAGCCAACAATGAGCAGTTCTTC.

The V and J genes are TRBV6-5 and TRBJ1-5; TRBD1 matches 7 bases. Germline V gene lookup returns CDR1 MNHEY and CDR2 SVGAGI. Trimming took 5 bases from V and 7 from J; bases not matched to a gene: 5. CDR3 length equals 13 residues. The CDR3 DNA reads TGTGCCAGCAGTCAGGGACAGAGCCAGCCCCAGCATTTT. Amino acid sequence: CASSQGQSQPQHF.

The chain joins TRBV2 to TRBJ2-3; TRBD2 aligns across 9 bases. The CDR3 is made up of 16 amino acids. Germline assignment: CDR1 SNHLY and CDR2 FYNNEI. Trimming took 6 bases from V and 4 from J; bases not matched to a gene: 11. Here the CDR3 DNA reads TGTGCCAGCAGGGTCGTGGCTAGCGGGAATGCAGATACGCAGTATTTT. Amino acid sequence: CASRVVASGNADTQYF.

The V gene is TRBV5-6, the J gene TRBJ2-4, with TRBD2 matching over 11 bases. The CDR3 runs to 16 residues. The trim removed 4 bases at V and 4 bases at J, leaving 7 bases unmatched. Per germline, CDR1 SGHDT and CDR2 YYEEEE. DNA of the CDR3: TGTGCCAGCAGCAGTATACTAGCGGGGGAAAAAAACATTCAGTACTTC. Encoded protein: CASSSILAGEKNIQYF.

The sample holds one count of this clone. The chain has TRBV4-1 and TRBJ2-4; TRBD2 agrees at 7 bases. Germline loops: CDR1 MGHRA, CDR2 YSYEKL. The CDR3 runs 16 residues. The trim removed 2 bases at V and 9 bases at J, leaving 13 bases unmatched. CDR3 protein: CASSQLPGTTEGIQYF. CDR3 DNA sequence: TGCGCCAGCAGCCAACTCCCCGGGACTACCGAGGGCATTCAGTACTTC.

The chain couples TRBV7-9 to TRBJ2-6; D possibly corresponds to TRBD1 (5 bases). The V end lost 5 bases, the J end lost 4 bases, and 9 bases lay between the germline ends. CDR3 size: 14 residues. From germline, CDR1 is SEHNR and CDR2 FQNEAQ (reference sequence). This CDR3 reads CASSPGSGANVLTF. The CDR3 coding sequence is TGTGCCAGCAGCCCAGGGTCCGGGGCCAACGTCCTGACTTTC. Full variable domain (outside the CDR3, taken from reference TRBV7-9 and TRBJ2-6): DTGVSQNPRHKITKRGQNVTFRCDPISEHNRLYWYRQTLGQGPEFLTYFQNEAQLEKSRLLSDRFSAERPKGSFSTLEIQRTEQGDSAMYLCASSPGSGANVLTFGAGSRLTVL.

CDR3 amino acids: CASRDWYGASSYNEQFF. The CDR3 DNA follows: TGTGCCAGCAGGGACTGGTATGGGGCCAGCTCCTACAATGAGCAGTTCTTC. The chain recombines TRBV2 with TRBJ2-1, with D perhaps being TRBD1 or TRBD2 (5 bases each). CDR1 SNHLY and CDR2 FYNNEI come from the germline V gene. Trimming pared 6 bases from V and 0 bases from J, leaving 18 bases between. The CDR3 is 17 residues long.

The chain employs TRBV7-9 and TRBJ2-7; possible D gene TRBD1, 6 bases. V gave up 6 bases and J gave up 2 bases, with 26 bases separating them. The CDR3 extends over 18 amino acids. CDR1 is SEHNR and CDR2 is FQNEAQ in the germline V gene (reference sequence). In DNA, the CDR3 is TGTGCCAGCAGTTCCCCCCGGACAGCCGTGGGGCCCACCTACGAGCAGTACTTC. Its protein product is CASSSPRTAVGPTYEQYF.

The chain carries TRBV5-6 and TRBJ1-2; 8 bases match TRBD1. After removal of 4 bases from V and 12 bases from J, the junction contained 8 bases not matched to a gene. CDR3 length: 12 amino acids. Per the germline V gene, CDR1 is SGHDT and CDR2 is YYEEEE. CDR3 nucleotides: TGTGCCAGCAGCGAGATCCGGACAGGGCACACCTTC. Amino acid sequence: CASSEIRTGHTF.

This clone was observed once. The genes are TRBV11-3 and TRBJ2-1; 9 bases agree with TRBD2. CDR3 length: 17 amino acids. V was clipped by 3 bases and J by 7 bases; unmatched bases: 13. The germline V gene encodes CDR1 SGHNT and CDR2 YENEEA. CDR3 region: CASSLTGLARGSNEQFF. DNA for the CDR3: TGTGCCAGCAGCTTGACTGGACTAGCGAGAGGGTCTAATGAGCAGTTCTTC.

The chain is built from TRBV19 and TRBJ2-7; D possibly corresponds to TRBD2 (6 bases). The CDR3 length is 15 residues. Trimming left V 5 bases short and J 4 bases short, with 18 bases between. Germline CDR1 is LNHDA and CDR2 is SQIVND (reference sequence). DNA for the CDR3: TGTGCCAGTAGTCCCCTGGGAGGCCTGGGGTACGAGCAGTACTTC. Protein sequence: CASSPLGGLGYEQYF.